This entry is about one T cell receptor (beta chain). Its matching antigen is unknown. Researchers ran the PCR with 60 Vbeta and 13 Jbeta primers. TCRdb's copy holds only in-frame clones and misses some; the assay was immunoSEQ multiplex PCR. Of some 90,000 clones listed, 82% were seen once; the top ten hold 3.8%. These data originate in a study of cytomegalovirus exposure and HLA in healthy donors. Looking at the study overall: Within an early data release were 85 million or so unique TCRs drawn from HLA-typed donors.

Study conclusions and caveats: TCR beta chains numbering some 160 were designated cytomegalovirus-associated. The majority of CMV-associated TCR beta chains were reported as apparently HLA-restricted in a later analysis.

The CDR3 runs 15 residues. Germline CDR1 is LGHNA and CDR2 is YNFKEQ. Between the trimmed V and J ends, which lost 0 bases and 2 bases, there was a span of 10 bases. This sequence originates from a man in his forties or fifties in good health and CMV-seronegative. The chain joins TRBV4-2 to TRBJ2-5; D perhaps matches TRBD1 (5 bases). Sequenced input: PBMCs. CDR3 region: CASSQDGAEQETQYF. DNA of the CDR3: TGTGCCAGCAGCCAAGATGGGGCGGAACAAGAGACCCAGTACTTC.